The 5 T cell receptor beta chains below all came from one sample that was sequenced in a study of radiotherapy plus CTLA-4 blockade in lung cancer. Profiling relied on immunoSEQ multiplex PCR, and the TCRdb table lists in-frame clones only, not all of them. The profile shows 53,000 or so clones, about 86% of them singletons. Sequencing was performed on peripheral blood, taken from a patient treated with radiotherapy plus ipilimumab. These TCRs come from a human donor with non-small cell lung cancer that progressed on radiotherapy plus ipilimumab. Some clones in this sample may be carry-over from other donors' samples.

The genes are TRBV15 and TRBJ2-7, with TRBD1 identical over 12 bases. Germline V gives CDR1 LNHNV, CDR2 YYDKDF (reference sequence). The CDR3 is 15 residues long. V lost 3 bases and J lost 7; bases outside the gene matches: 7. The CDR3 region is CATSRPGQGAKEQYF. Here the CDR3 DNA reads TGTGCCACCAGCAGGCCGGGACAGGGGGCCAAAGAGCAGTACTTC.

The V and J genes are TRBV5-4 and TRBJ2-7, with 7 bases aligning to TRBD2. Germline trimming cut 5 bases from V and 4 bases from J; bases unmatched to any gene: 9. This CDR3 has 14 amino acids. Germline CDR1 is SGHNT and CDR2 is YYREEE (reference sequence). Written as DNA, the CDR3 is TGTGCCAGCAGGTCCGGGACTACCTTTTACGAGCAGTACTTC. Translated: CASRSGTTFYEQYF.

V and J are TRBV27 and TRBJ2-7; perhaps TRBD1 as D (5 bases). Germline CDR1 reads MNHEY; CDR2 reads SMNVEV (reference sequence). V was clipped by 10 bases and J by 2 bases, with 15 bases between them. CDR3 size: 13 residues. The CDR3 spells CATSGKGAYEQYF. DNA for the CDR3: TGTGCCACCTCAGGGAAAGGAGCCTACGAGCAGTACTTC.

The gene calls are TRBV18 and TRBJ2-1; the D gene is possibly TRBD1 (5 bases). This CDR3 is built from 16 residues. V was shortened by 0 bases and J by 5 bases, with 14 bases between the two germline ends. The germline CDR1 and CDR2 sequences are KGHSH and LQKENI. CDR3 loop: CASSPPSRVNNNEQFF. DNA for the CDR3: TGTGCCAGCTCACCACCTTCCAGGGTAAACAACAATGAGCAGTTCTTC. Full variable domain (rest looked up from reference TRBV18 and TRBJ2-1): NAGVMQNPRHLVRRRGQEARLRCSPMKGHSHVYWYRQLPEEGLKFMVYLQKENIIDESGMPKERFSAEFPKEGPSILRIQQVVRGDSAAYFCASSPPSRVNNNEQFFGPGTRLTVL.

This chain joins TRBV7-2 and TRBJ1-2; 9 nucleotides line up with TRBD1. The V gene end was trimmed by 5 bases and the J gene end by 4 bases; junction bases not matched to a gene: 8. Germline values: CDR1 SGHTA, CDR2 FQGNSA. The CDR3 length is 15 residues. CDR3 coding DNA: TGTGCCAGCAGCCTACGGACAGGGGAAGGCTATGGCTACACCTTC. Translating it yields CASSLRTGEGYGYTF.